The rows below give T cell receptor beta chains drawn from one sample of a study of shared clonotypes between healthy human individuals. TCRdb's table, derived via immunoSEQ multiplex PCR, lists solely in-frame clones and lacks some. The data hold approximately 2,000,000 clones, with 90% to 95% observed a single time. The sample comprised naive CD8+ T cells from PBMCs. These receptors were taken from a young man in good health. Some clones in this sample may be carry-over from other donors' samples. Both conserved end residues are part of each CDR3. Fields, in order: clone size, J gene, V gene, D gene, CDR3 DNA, CDR3 protein. The D gene is left open where the match is weak. The size of a clone is reported for some rows only, either as once, few or many, or as a class for expanded clones.

>-|TRBJ1-2|TRBV9|TRBD1
TGTGCCAGCAGTGACCCCGGACAGGGGGCCGACTATGGCTACACCTTC
CASSDPGQGADYGYTF
>few|TRBJ2-7|TRBV11-2|TRBD2
TGTGCCAGCAGCTTAGCCGGGACTAGTTGGGTCTACGAGCAGTACTTC
CASSLAGTSWVYEQYF
>-|TRBJ2-7|TRBV4-1|-
TGCGCCAGCAGCCAAGAGAGGGGCCAGGCCTACGAGCAGTACTTC
CASSQERGQAYEQYF
>once|TRBJ2-3|TRBV9|-
TGTGCCAGCAGCGTAGAAGGAGTCAGCACAGATACGCAGTATTTT
CASSVEGVSTDTQYF
>-|TRBJ2-3|TRBV9|-
TGTGCCAGCAGCGTAGTAGTTAGCACAGATACGCAGTATTTT
CASSVVVSTDTQYF
>-|TRBJ2-2|TRBV12-5|TRBD2
TGTGCTAGTGGTTTAAGGACTAGCGGCGGGGAGCTGTTTTTT
CASGLRTSGGELFF
>-|TRBJ1-2|TRBV29-1|-
TGCAGCGTAAGGGACTATGGCTACACCTTC
CSVRDYGYTF
>-|TRBJ1-2|TRBV7-9|-
TGTGCCAGCAGCTTACCAGGGCTTGGCTATGGCTACACCTTC
CASSLPGLGYGYTF
>-|TRBJ2-7|TRBV28|TRBD1
TGTGCCAGCAGTTCAGGGACAGGGGTTCCCGAGCAGTACTTC
CASSSGTGVPEQYF
>-|TRBJ2-7|TRBV4-2|TRBD2
TGTGCCAGCAGCCAAGTCCAACTAGCGAGTAATTACGAGCAGTACTTC
CASSQVQLASNYEQYF
>-|TRBJ2-7|TRBV28|-
TGTGCCAGCAGTTGGGACGACAGTTTCGCAAGATCCTACGAGCAGTACTTC
CASSWDDSFARSYEQYF